Below are 6 T cell receptor beta chains sequenced from a single sample in a study of Ad26.COV2.S vaccination and SARS-CoV-2 variants. Noted treatment: approximately 18 received Ad26.COV2.S at low or high dose, single or two shots; several received placebo; per-sample allocation not given. Day 63 following the first vaccine or placebo injection was when the samples were taken. Clones were read by immunoSEQ multiplex PCR, and TCRdb kept only the in-frame ones, dropping some. Of roughly 400,000 clones listed, 89% are singletons. This sample comprised peripheral blood, obtained in a trial of Ad26.COV2.S vaccine versus placebo. All receptors come from a person aged 18 to 65 who received the Ad26.COV2.S COVID-19 vaccine or a placebo.

This sequence joins TRBV7-9 and TRBJ2-7, with 13 positions matching TRBD2. The CDR3 consists of 16 residues. Germline V gene sequence: CDR1 SEHNR, CDR2 FQNEAQ (reference sequence). With 4 bases clipped from V and 5 bases from J, the junction kept 8 bases outside the gene matches. CDR3: CASSSGLAGAGDEQYF. CDR3 bases: TGTGCCAGCAGCTCCGGACTAGCGGGAGCCGGGGACGAGCAGTACTTC.

This sequence joins TRBV11-2 and TRBJ2-2, with TRBD2 matching 8 bases. The CDR3 contains 14 residues. Trimming removed 9 bases from V and 6 bases from J; junction bases left unmatched: 9. Per the germline V gene, CDR1 is SGHAT and CDR2 is FQNNGV. CDR3 sequence reads: CASNPGGVPGELFF. Written as DNA, the CDR3 is TGTGCCAGTAACCCGGGGGGGGTCCCCGGGGAGCTGTTTTTT. The full variable domain, its missing parts supplied by reference TRBV11-2 and TRBJ2-2, is EAGVAQSPRYKIIEKRQSVAFWCNPISGHATLYWYQQILGQGPKLLIQFQNNGVVDDSQLPKDRFSAERLKGVDSTLKIQPAKLEDSAVYLCASNPGGVPGELFFGEGSRLTVL.

The chain has TRBV12-5 and TRBJ2-2, with D possibly being TRBD2 (7 bases). The germline V gene encodes CDR1 LGHNT and CDR2 FRNRAP. With 7 bases removed from V and 2 bases from J, the gap between germline ends came to 11 bases. The CDR3 extends over 14 amino acids. CDR3 DNA: TGTGCTAGTGCCGGGGGGCTCAACACCGGGGAGCTGTTTTTT. Amino acid sequence: CASAGGLNTGELFF.

This chain links TRBV27 with TRBJ1-5; D call uncertain. V lost 2 bases and J 6 bases, leaving 5 bases between the germline ends. The CDR3 has 12 residues. Germline V gives CDR1 MNHEY, CDR2 SMNVEV (reference sequence). The DNA for the CDR3 is TGTGCCAGCAGTTTAGTGGGTCAGCCCCAGCATTTT. This translates into CASSLVGQPQHF.

CDR3 loop: CASSLLAGGTYEQYF. Here the CDR3 DNA reads TGTGCCAGCAGCCTACTAGCGGGAGGGACCTACGAGCAGTACTTC. The chain recombines TRBV6-2 or TRBV6-3 with TRBJ2-7, with 13 bases lining up with TRBD2. Germline CDR1 reads MNHEY; CDR2 reads SVGEGT. CDR3 size: 15 residues. The ends lost 6 bases at V and 2 bases at J; junction bases unmatched: 4.

The chain links TRBV27 to TRBJ2-1; no clear D gene. The germline gives CDR1 MNHEY, CDR2 SMNVEV (reference sequence). Trimming took 4 bases from V and 8 from J, leaving 12 bases between them. This CDR3 comprises 13 residues. Here the CDR3 reads CASSWIREDEQFF. In DNA form, the CDR3 reads TGTGCCAGCAGTTGGATAAGGGAAGATGAGCAGTTCTTC.